This T cell receptor (beta chain) stems from a study of OX40 agonist ivuxolimab in advanced cancers. Study summary: Mean age approximately 66 years, range 23 to 79; around 80% male.

Sequenced by immunoSEQ multiplex PCR; TCRdb stores in-frame clones only, minus some. The sample records about 53,000 clones, 75% to 85% being singletons. General study results and limits: CD8+ T cells showed, on average, more clonal expansion than CD4+ cells. Determination of antigen specificity was not performed for the expanded peripheral T cells.

This clone came up a few times. Antigen: not known. The receptor's source is an adult with an advanced solid tumor such as melanoma, head and neck, liver or kidney cancer. Here the sequenced sample was CD4+ or CD8+ T cells sorted from blood, taken in a trial of the OX40 agonist ivuxolimab.

The CDR3 DNA sequence: TGTGCCAGCAGGTCGGACAGGGTGGATACGCAGTATTTT. It is translated as CASRSDRVDTQYF. This chain links TRBV6-5 with TRBJ2-3, with 8 bases that match TRBD1. V dropped 6 bases and J dropped 6; count of bases not matched to a gene: 5. This CDR3 region has 13 residues. In germline, CDR1 is MNHEY, CDR2 SVGAGI.